This T cell receptor beta chain was sequenced for a study of cytomegalovirus exposure and HLA in healthy donors. The PCR made use of 60 Vbeta and 13 Jbeta primers. Methods used by the authors: Later analysis identified tens of millions of unique TCR beta chains, about 10 million shared. This table comes from immunoSEQ multiplex PCR, and its TCRdb copy is limited to in-frame clones, with some not included. D and trimming were read from the DNA, whereas the V and J calls and clone size are those reported in that table. The sample includes around 150,000 clones, just under 80% of them seen just once. The receptor comes from a man between 25 and 39 years old in good health. The sample comprised PBMCs.

As DNA, the CDR3 is TGTGCCAGCAAGGGGACAGGGCCATACGAGCAGTACTTC. Protein product: CASKGTGPYEQYF. This chain connects TRBV6-6 to TRBJ2-7; 9 nucleotides align to TRBD1. The CDR3 loop spans 13 amino acids. V lost 7 bases to trimming and J lost 4 bases; unmatched junction nucleotides: 5. CDR1 is MNHNY, CDR2 SVGAGI, per germline (reference sequence).